These 2 T cell receptor beta chains originate from one sample sequenced in a study of cytomegalovirus exposure and HLA in healthy donors (dated by TCRdb to about 2017). Receptor amplification or capture employed the immunoSEQ multiplex PCR assay. For the multiplex PCR, a mixture combining 60 forward primers for TCR Vbeta segments and 13 reverse primers for TCR Jbeta segments was used. TCRdb carries this immuneACCESS record with in-frame sequences only. Its versions omit some clonotypes, under half of them owing to an unresolved V gene in the studies checked, with the rest unexplained. The sample table contains 150,000 to 200,000 clones; only one count was recorded for 65% to 80% of them. About 1.5% of the sample lies in the top ten. The sequenced material came from PBMCs. The source is a woman under 40 in good health and CMV-seronegative.

V is TRBV7-9 and J is TRBJ2-1; the match to TRBD2 covers 8 bases. CDR3 size: 16 residues. Germline CDR1 reads SEHNR; CDR2 reads FQNEAQ (reference sequence). With V trimmed by 5 bases and J by 7 bases, 13 bases remained unmatched. CDR3 nucleotides: TGTGCCAGCAGCCCGCCCAGCGGGAGTGAGGTAAATGAGCAGTTCTTC. It specifies CASSPPSGSEVNEQFF.

The sample holds a few counts of this clone. The chain recombines TRBV30 with TRBJ2-2; TRBD2 aligns across 9 bases. In germline, CDR1 is GTSNPN, CDR2 SVGIG (reference sequence). This CDR3 has 21 amino acids. The V segment lost 5 bases and the J segment 1 base; nucleotides outside the gene matches: 23. The CDR3 region has the DNA TGTGCCTGGTCTCCCTACCGGGGACAGTACTTAGCGGGAGTGAACACCGGGGAGCTGTTTTTT. Protein product: CAWSPYRGQYLAGVNTGELFF. Full variable domain (outside the CDR3, taken from reference TRBV30 and TRBJ2-2): SQTIHQWPATLVQPVGSPLSLECTVEGTSNPNLYWYRQAAGRGLQLLFYSVGIGQISSEVPQNLSASRPQDRQFILSSKKLLLSDSGFYLCAWSPYRGQYLAGVNTGELFFGEGSRLTVL.